Each of the 15 T cell receptor beta chains below was sequenced from the same sample in a study of shared clonotypes between healthy human individuals. Generated by immunoSEQ multiplex PCR, the TCRdb table keeps only in-frame clones and is missing some. The data show around 2.3 million clones, approximately 94% seen once. Source material: naive CD4+ T cells sorted from blood. The subset was: CD45RA+ positively selected. The receptors were sampled from a man between 18 and 29 years old in good health.

CDR3: CSASGVDEQYF. The CDR3 nucleotides are TGCAGTGCTAGCGGGGTAGATGAGCAGTACTTC. The chain combines TRBV20-1 with TRBJ2-7; TRBD2 is a possible D gene (5 bases). Germline-derived CDR1 and CDR2 are DFQATT and SNEGSKA (reference sequence). Trimming took off 3 bases at V and 7 bases at J, with 10 bases between the two ends. This CDR3 is built from 11 residues.

The rearrangement links TRBV10-3 to TRBJ2-5, with TRBD1 matching 7 bases. This CDR3 contains 15 residues. The trim removed 0 bases at V and 5 bases at J, leaving 6 bases unmatched. Germline CDR1 ENHRY, CDR2 SYGVKD. In DNA form, the CDR3 reads TGTGCCATCAGTGAGTCAAAGGGGGCCTTGGAGACCCAGTACTTC. It codes for CAISESKGALETQYF.

The sample holds one count of this clone. The V and J genes are TRBV4-3 and TRBJ2-1, with a possible D match to TRBD2 (6 bases). Germline CDR1 and CDR2: LGHNA and YSLEER. The CDR3 runs 16 residues. Trimming shortened V by 4 bases and J by 5 bases, and 18 bases separated the two germline ends. This CDR3 reads CASSLGGAGHHNEQFF. DNA of the CDR3: TGCGCCAGCAGCCTCGGAGGCGCGGGGCATCACAATGAGCAGTTCTTC.

This chain links TRBV19 with TRBJ2-4; D ambiguous. Trimming took off 1 base at V and 1 base at J, with 11 bases between the two ends. Germline V CDR1 and CDR2: LNHDA, SQIVND (reference sequence). The CDR3 is 16 amino acids. DNA for the CDR3: TGTGCCAGTAGTATAGGGGGAAACGTGGCCAAAAACATTCAGTACTTC. Translating gives CASSIGGNVAKNIQYF.

For the CDR3, the DNA is TGTGCCAGCTCACCGCCGGCGCGGGTCTTGGCTTTCTTT. It translates to CASSPPARVLAFF. The V call is TRBV18, the J call TRBJ1-1, with no clear D. V gave up 3 bases and J gave up 11 bases, with 16 bases separating them. This CDR3 is 13 amino acids long. In germline, CDR1 is KGHSH, CDR2 LQKENI.

This clone was detected once. V is TRBV29-1 and J is TRBJ1-1; D may be TRBD1 (5 bases). This CDR3 comprises 12 residues. The V gene lost 4 bases and the J gene lost 1 base, with 7 bases spanning the gap. Germline assignment: CDR1 SQVTM and CDR2 ANQGSEA. The CDR3 coding sequence is TGCAGCGTTGCGGGGGAGAACACTGAAGCTTTCTTT. This sequence encodes CSVAGENTEAFF.

V usage is TRBV18 and J usage is TRBJ1-5, with D unresolved. The germline V gene encodes CDR1 KGHSH and CDR2 LQKENI. The CDR3 length is 14 residues. The V end lost 0 bases, the J end lost 5 bases, and 8 bases lay between the germline ends. This CDR3 is CASSPPAADQPQHF. Here the CDR3 DNA reads TGTGCCAGCTCACCACCTGCGGCAGATCAGCCCCAGCATTTT.

As concerns this clone: This sample includes further DNA sequences coding for the same CDR3. The chain employs TRBV11-1 and TRBJ1-2; the D is unclear. CDR1 and CDR2 (germline): SGHAT, FQDESV (reference sequence). The CDR3 is 13 residues long. Trimming removed 5 bases at V and 3 bases at J, with 10 bases between. The CDR3 DNA follows: TGTGCCAGCAGCCTGGGCGGGGACTATGGCTACACCTTC. Protein product: CASSLGGDYGYTF.

The V and J genes are TRBV13 and TRBJ2-5, with D maybe TRBD1 (5 bases). This CDR3 is built from 13 residues. V dropped 3 bases and J dropped 5 bases, with 10 bases sitting between them. CDR1 and CDR2 from the germline V gene are PRHDT and FYEKMQ (reference sequence). CDR3 residues: CASSFRAGETQYF. CDR3 sequence (DNA): TGTGCCAGCAGCTTCAGGGCAGGGGAGACCCAGTACTTC.

The gene calls are TRBV6-1 and TRBJ2-2; 7 nucleotides align to TRBD2. Per germline, CDR1 MNHNS and CDR2 SASEGT. The length of the CDR3 is 15 residues. The J segment lost 2 bases and the V segment lost 6 bases, leaving 6 bases of the junction unmatched. The CDR3 loop reads CASSLLAVNTGELFF. In nucleotides, the CDR3 is TGTGCCAGCAGCCTTCTAGCGGTTAACACCGGGGAGCTGTTTTTT.

V usage is TRBV18 and J usage is TRBJ1-2, with TRBD1 as a possible D gene (6 bases). Germline V gives CDR1 KGHSH, CDR2 LQKENI. The length of the CDR3 is 13 residues. Deletions cut 2 bases from V and 6 bases from J, with 10 bases between. CDR3 nucleotides: TGTGCCAGCTCACCAACAGGGAATCATGGCTACACCTTC. Amino acids: CASSPTGNHGYTF.

With respect to this clone: This CDR3 is also generated by other DNA sequences in the sample. The chain couples TRBV19 to TRBJ1-2; weak D call: TRBD1 (5 bases). CDR3 length: 13 amino acids. The V and J ends lost 5 bases and 1 base respectively, with 8 bases between them. The germline gives CDR1 LNHDA, CDR2 SQIVND (reference sequence). CDR3 amino acids: CASSLRDNYGYTF. In DNA form, the CDR3 reads TGTGCCAGTAGTCTCAGGGATAACTATGGCTACACCTTC.

This sequence joins TRBV6-5 and TRBJ2-2, with D possibly matching TRBD1 (6 bases). This CDR3 has 15 amino acids. CDR1 and CDR2 (germline): MNHEY, SVGAGI. The V and J ends lost 6 bases and 0 bases respectively, with 11 bases between them. The CDR3 DNA follows: TGTGCCAGCAGCGGACAGACCACGAACACCGGGGAGCTGTTTTTT. It specifies CASSGQTTNTGELFF.

The CDR3 region is CASSFGQRETQYF. The CDR3 region has the DNA TGTGCCAGCAGCTTTGGGCAAAGAGAGACCCAGTACTTC. The chain joins TRBV7-2 to TRBJ2-5; D gene uncertain. The CDR3 contains 13 residues. V was pared by 3 bases and J by 4 bases, with 9 bases between. CDR1 is SGHTA, CDR2 FQGNSA, per germline.

About this clone: Other DNA sequences in this specimen translate into the identical CDR3. The rearrangement links TRBV10-3 to TRBJ2-7; D is uncertain. The V end lost 1 base, the J end lost 5 bases, and 3 bases lay between the germline ends. Germline V lookup: CDR1 ENHRY, CDR2 SYGVKD. This CDR3 has 11 amino acids. The CDR3 DNA reads TGTGCCATCAGTGAGTTTGACGAGCAGTACTTC. Amino acids: CAISEFDEQYF.